This T cell receptor beta chain was sequenced during a study of T cell changes during pregnancy in multiple sclerosis. Measured with immunoSEQ multiplex PCR; TCRdb has only the in-frame clones, and not every one. The sample yields about 89,000 clones, approximately 95% seen once. Looked up from germline, CDR1 is MDHEN and CDR2 is SYDVKM. The length of the CDR3 is 14 residues. The V gene end was trimmed by 3 bases and the J gene end by 4 bases; junction bases not matched to a gene: 1. This chain uses TRBV28 with TRBJ1-1; TRBD1 matches 11 bases. This specimen was peripheral blood, taken after pregnancy. The origin of this receptor is a female donor in good health, enrolled as a control in a pregnancy study. The CDR3 sequence: CASSFGTGGTEAFF. The CDR3 DNA reads as TGTGCCAGCAGTTTCGGGACAGGGGGCACTGAAGCTTTCTTT.